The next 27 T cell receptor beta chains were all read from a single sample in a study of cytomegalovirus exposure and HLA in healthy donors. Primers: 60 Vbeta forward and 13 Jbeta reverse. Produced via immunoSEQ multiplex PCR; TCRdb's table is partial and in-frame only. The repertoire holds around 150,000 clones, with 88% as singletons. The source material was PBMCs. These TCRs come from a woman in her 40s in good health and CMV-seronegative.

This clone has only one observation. This chain's CDR3 is CATGLAGTGELFF. CDR3 coding DNA: TGTGCCACCGGACTAGCGGGAACCGGGGAGCTGTTTTTT. The rearrangement links TRBV6-1 to TRBJ2-2, with TRBD2 identical over 12 bases. CDR1 MNHNS and CDR2 SASEGT come from the germline V gene. Germline trimming cut 10 bases from V and 5 bases from J; bases unmatched to any gene: 2. This CDR3 contains 13 residues.

As DNA, the CDR3 is TGTGCCAGCAGCGCCCCAGCTAGTCTACTCGAGCAGTACTTC. Translated: CASSAPASLLEQYF. The V call is TRBV7-2, the J call TRBJ2-7; D remains ambiguous. The CDR3 has 14 residues. Germline-derived CDR1 and CDR2 are SGHTA and FQGNSA. Trimming cost V 5 bases and J 6 bases, with 17 bases left between them.

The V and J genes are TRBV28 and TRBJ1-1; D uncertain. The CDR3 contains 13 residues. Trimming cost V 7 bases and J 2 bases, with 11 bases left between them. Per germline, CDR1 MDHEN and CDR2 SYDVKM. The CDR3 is CASTDGANTEAFF. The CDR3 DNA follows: TGTGCCAGCACCGACGGAGCCAACACTGAAGCTTTCTTT.

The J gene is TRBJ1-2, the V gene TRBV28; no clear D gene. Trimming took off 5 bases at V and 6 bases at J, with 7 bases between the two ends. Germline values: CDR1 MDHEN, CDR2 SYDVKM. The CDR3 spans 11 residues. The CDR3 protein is CASSGEDGYTF. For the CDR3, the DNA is TGTGCCAGCAGTGGAGAGGATGGCTACACCTTC.

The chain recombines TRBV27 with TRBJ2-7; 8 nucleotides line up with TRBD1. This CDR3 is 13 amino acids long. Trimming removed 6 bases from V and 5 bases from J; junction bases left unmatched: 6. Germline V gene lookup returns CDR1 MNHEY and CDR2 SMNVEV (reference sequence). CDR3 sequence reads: CASRRTGSDEQYF. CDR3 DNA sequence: TGTGCCAGCAGACGGACAGGGTCTGACGAGCAGTACTTC.

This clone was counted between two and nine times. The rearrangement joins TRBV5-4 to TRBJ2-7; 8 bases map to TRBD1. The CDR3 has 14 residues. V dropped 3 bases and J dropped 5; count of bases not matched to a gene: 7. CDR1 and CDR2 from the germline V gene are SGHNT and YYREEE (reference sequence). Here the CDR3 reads CASSWGSTGDEQYF. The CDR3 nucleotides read TGTGCCAGCAGCTGGGGATCGACAGGGGACGAGCAGTACTTC.

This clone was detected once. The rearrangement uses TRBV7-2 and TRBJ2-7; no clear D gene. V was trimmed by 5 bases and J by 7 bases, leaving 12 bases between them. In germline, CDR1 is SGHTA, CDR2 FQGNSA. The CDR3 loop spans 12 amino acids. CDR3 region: CASSQAQEEQYF. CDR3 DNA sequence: TGTGCCAGCAGCCAAGCCCAAGAGGAGCAGTACTTC.

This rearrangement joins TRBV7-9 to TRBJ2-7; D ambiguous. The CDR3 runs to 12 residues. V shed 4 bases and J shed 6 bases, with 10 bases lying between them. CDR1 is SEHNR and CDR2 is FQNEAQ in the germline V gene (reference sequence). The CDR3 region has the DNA TGTGCCAGCAGCTACTTCGGGTCCGAGCAGTACTTC. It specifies CASSYFGSEQYF.

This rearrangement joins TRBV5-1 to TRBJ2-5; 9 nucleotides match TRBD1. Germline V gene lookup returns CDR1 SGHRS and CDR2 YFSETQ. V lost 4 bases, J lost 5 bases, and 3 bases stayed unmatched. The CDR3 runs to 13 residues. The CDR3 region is CASSNDRGETQYF. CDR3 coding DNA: TGCGCCAGCAGCAATGACAGGGGGGAGACCCAGTACTTC.

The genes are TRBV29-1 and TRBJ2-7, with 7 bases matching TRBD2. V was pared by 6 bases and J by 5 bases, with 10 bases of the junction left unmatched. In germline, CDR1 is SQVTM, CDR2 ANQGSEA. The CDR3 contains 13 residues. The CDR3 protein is CSVCGSSGNEQYF. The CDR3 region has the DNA TGCAGCGTATGCGGGAGCTCTGGGAACGAGCAGTACTTC.

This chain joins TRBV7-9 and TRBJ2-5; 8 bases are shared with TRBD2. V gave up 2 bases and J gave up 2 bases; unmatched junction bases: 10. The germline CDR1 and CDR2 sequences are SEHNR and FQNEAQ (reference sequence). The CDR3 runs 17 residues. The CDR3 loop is CASSLTSLAGTQETQYF. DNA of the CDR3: TGTGCCAGCAGCTTAACGTCTTTAGCGGGAACTCAAGAGACCCAGTACTTC. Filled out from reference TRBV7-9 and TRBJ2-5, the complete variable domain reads DTGVSQNPRHKITKRGQNVTFRCDPISEHNRLYWYRQTLGQGPEFLTYFQNEAQLEKSRLLSDRFSAERPKGSFSTLEIQRTEQGDSAMYLCASSLTSLAGTQETQYFGPGTRLLVL.

The CDR3 DNA reads as TGTGCCAGCAGCATTACGGGTCAGCCCCAGCATTTT. Residues: CASSITGQPQHF. The chain carries TRBV5-6 and TRBJ1-5; D unresolved. Germline V gene data show CDR1 as SGHDT and CDR2 as YYEEEE. The CDR3 covers 12 residues. The ends were cut back, 4 bases at V and 6 bases at J, with 8 bases in the middle.

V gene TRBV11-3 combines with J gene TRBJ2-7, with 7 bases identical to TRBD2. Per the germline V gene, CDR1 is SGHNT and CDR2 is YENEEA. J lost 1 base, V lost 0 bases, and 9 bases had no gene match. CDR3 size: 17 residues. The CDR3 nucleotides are TGTGCCAGCAGCTTAGATCACAGTAAGGGAGGGTCCTACGAGCAGTACTTC. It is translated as CASSLDHSKGGSYEQYF.

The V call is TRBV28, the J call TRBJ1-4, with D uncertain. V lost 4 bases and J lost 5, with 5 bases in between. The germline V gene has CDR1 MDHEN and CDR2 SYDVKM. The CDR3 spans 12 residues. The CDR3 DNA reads TGTGCCAGCAGTTCTACCAATGAAAAACTGTTTTTT. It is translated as CASSSTNEKLFF.

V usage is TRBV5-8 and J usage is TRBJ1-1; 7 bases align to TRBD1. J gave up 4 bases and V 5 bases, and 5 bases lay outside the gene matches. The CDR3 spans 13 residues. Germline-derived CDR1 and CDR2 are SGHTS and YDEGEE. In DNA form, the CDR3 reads TGTGCCAGCAGTGGACAGGAGGTCACTGAAGCTTTCTTT. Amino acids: CASSGQEVTEAFF.

The CDR3 DNA reads TGTGCCAGCAGCTCCGTCGACTCGGAGACCCAGTACTTC. It encodes CASSSVDSETQYF. This rearrangement joins TRBV5-6 to TRBJ2-5; D is unclear. The germline gives CDR1 SGHDT, CDR2 YYEEEE. This CDR3 spans 13 amino acids. The V and J ends lost 3 bases and 5 bases respectively, with 11 bases between them. The full variable domain, its missing parts supplied by reference TRBV5-6 and TRBJ2-5, is DAGVTQSPTHLIKTRGQQVTLRCSPKSGHDTVSWYQQALGQGPQFIFQYYEEEERQRGNFPDRFSGHQFPNYSSELNVNALLLGDSALYLCASSSVDSETQYFGPGTRLLVL.

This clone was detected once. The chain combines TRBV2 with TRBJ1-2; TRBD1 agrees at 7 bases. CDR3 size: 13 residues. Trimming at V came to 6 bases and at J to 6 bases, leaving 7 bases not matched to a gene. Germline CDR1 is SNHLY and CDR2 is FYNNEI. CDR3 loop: CASRFKGANGYTF. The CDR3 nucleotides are TGTGCCAGCAGGTTCAAGGGGGCTAATGGCTACACCTTC.

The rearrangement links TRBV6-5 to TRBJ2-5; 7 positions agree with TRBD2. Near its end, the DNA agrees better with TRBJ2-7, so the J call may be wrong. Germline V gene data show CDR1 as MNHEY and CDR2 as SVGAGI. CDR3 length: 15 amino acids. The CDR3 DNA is TGTGCCAGCAGTTACTCGGGTGCTAGCGGCTACGAGCAGTACTTC. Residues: CASSYSGASGYEQYF.

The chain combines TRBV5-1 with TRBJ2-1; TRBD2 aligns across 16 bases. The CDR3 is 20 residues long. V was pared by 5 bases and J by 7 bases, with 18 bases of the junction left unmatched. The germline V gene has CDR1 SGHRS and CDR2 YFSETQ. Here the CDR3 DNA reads TGCGCCAGCAGTAGGGGTCTCCTGGGACTAGCGGGAGGGCCAGCGAATGAGCAGTTCTTC. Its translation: CASSRGLLGLAGGPANEQFF.

The CDR3 DNA is TGCAGCGCCTCCAGGGGGCTAGATACTGAAGCTTTCTTT. Protein product: CSASRGLDTEAFF. The V and J genes are TRBV29-1 and TRBJ1-1; 8 bases fit TRBD1. The CDR3 is 13 residues long. After removal of 7 bases from V and 5 bases from J, the junction contained 9 bases not matched to a gene. From germline, CDR1 is SQVTM and CDR2 ANQGSEA.

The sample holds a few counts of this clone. CDR3 bases: TGTGCCAGCGGATCCGGGACACCAAGCTGGGAAGCCGAAAAACTGTTTTTT. As protein: CASGSGTPSWEAEKLFF. V usage is TRBV28 and J usage is TRBJ1-4; a weak D match, TRBD1 (6 bases). This CDR3 is 17 amino acids long. In germline, CDR1 is MDHEN, CDR2 SYDVKM. Trimming removed 8 bases at V and 8 bases at J, with 27 bases between.

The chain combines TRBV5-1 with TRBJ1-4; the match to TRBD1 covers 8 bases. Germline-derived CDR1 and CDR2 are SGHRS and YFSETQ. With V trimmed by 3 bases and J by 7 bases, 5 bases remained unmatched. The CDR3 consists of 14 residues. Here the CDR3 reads CASSSDRGSEKLFF. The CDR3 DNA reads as TGCGCCAGCAGCTCTGACAGGGGTAGTGAAAAACTGTTTTTT. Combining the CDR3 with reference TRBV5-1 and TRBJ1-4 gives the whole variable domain KAGVTQTPRYLIKTRGQQVTLSCSPISGHRSVSWYQQTPGQGLQFLFEYFSETQRNKGNFPGRFSGRQFSNSRSEMNVSTLELGDSALYLCASSSDRGSEKLFFGSGTQLSVL.

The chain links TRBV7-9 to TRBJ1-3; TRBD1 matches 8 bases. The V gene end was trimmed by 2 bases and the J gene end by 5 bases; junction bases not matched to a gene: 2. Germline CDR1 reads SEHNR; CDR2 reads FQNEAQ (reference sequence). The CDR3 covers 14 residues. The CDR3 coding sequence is TGTGCCAGCAGCTTACCAGGGGGCAGAAACACCATATATTTT. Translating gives CASSLPGGRNTIYF.

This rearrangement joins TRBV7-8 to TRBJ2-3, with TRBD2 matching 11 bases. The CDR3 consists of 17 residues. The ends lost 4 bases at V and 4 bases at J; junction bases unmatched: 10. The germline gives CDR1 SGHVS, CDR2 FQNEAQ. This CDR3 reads CASSSLTSGSGADTQYF. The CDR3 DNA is TGTGCCAGCAGCTCACTAACTAGCGGGAGTGGGGCAGATACGCAGTATTTT. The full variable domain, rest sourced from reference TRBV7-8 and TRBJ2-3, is GAGVSQSPRYKVAKRGQDVALRCDPISGHVSLFWYQQALGQGPEFLTYFQNEAQLDKSGLPSDRFFAERPEGSVSTLKIQRTQQEDSAVYLCASSSLTSGSGADTQYFGPGTRLTVL.

DNA for the CDR3: TGTGCCAGCAGGGAACGCGGGGGGAACTATGGCTACACCTTC. Its protein is CASRERGGNYGYTF. The genes are TRBV7-9 and TRBJ1-2, with D perhaps TRBD1 (5 bases). Germline V CDR1 and CDR2: SEHNR, FQNEAQ (reference sequence). The V end was cut by 6 bases, the J end by 2 bases, with 13 bases between. The CDR3 has 14 amino acids.

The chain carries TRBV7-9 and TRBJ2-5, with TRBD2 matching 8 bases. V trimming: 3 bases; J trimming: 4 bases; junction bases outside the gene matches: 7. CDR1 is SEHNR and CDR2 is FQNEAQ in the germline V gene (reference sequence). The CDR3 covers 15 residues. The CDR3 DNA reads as TGTGCCAGCAGCTTGACGGGACTAGATCCAGAGACCCAGTACTTC. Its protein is CASSLTGLDPETQYF.

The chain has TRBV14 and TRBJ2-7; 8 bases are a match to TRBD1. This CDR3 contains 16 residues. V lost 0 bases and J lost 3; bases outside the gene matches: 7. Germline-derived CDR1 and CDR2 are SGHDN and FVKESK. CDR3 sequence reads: CASSQERGTGNYEQYF. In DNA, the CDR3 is TGTGCCAGCAGCCAAGAAAGGGGGACAGGAAACTACGAGCAGTACTTC. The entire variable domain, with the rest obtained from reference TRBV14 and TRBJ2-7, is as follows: EAGVTQFPSHSVIEKGQTVTLRCDPISGHDNLYWYRRVMGKEIKFLLHFVKESKQDESGMPNNRFLAERTGGTYSTLKVQPAELEDSGVYFCASSQERGTGNYEQYFGPGTRLTVT.